The rows below give T cell receptor beta chains drawn from one sample of a study of blood T cell repertoires in COVID-19. Clones were sequenced by immunoSEQ multiplex PCR, and TCRdb holds only the in-frame ones, with some missing. The data hold about 330,000 clones, with more than 70% observed a single time. Source material: peripheral blood. These receptors came from a woman in her fifties or sixties with acute or convalescent COVID-19. CDR3s include the opening cysteine and the closing phenylalanine or tryptophan. A D gene is named only where the DNA matches it firmly. Clone size is not always given. Where it is, it says once, few, many or a class for expanded clones.

>TRBD1|TRBV29-1|once|TRBJ1-4
TGCAGCGTTGAAATGGGACAGGGGTACGAAAAACTGTTTTTT
CSVEMGQGYEKLFF
>-|TRBV5-6|-|TRBJ2-5
TGTGCCAGCAGTCCCTGGGCAGTCCAAGAGACCCAGTACTTC
CASSPWAVQETQYF
>TRBD2|TRBV7-2|few|TRBJ2-5
TGTGCCAGCAGCCCTAAAGGACTAGCGGGGGGCTTGAAGACCCAGTACTTC
CASSPKGLAGGLKTQYF
>-|TRBV19|-|TRBJ1-5
TGTGCCAGTAGTCCAGACAGTAATAGCAATCAGCCCCAGCATTTT
CASSPDSNSNQPQHF
>-|TRBV20-1|-|TRBJ1-2
TGCAGTGCTAGTAGCCCAGCGGGCTATGGCTACACCTTC
CSASSPAGYGYTF
>-|TRBV6-5|-|TRBJ2-3
TGTGCCAGCTCAAGGGGACAAATACGCACAGATACGCAGTATTTT
CASSRGQIRTDTQYF
>-|TRBV6-5|-|TRBJ2-2
TGTGCCAGCAGCCCAGGAAGGGGGACCGGGGAGCTGTTTTTT
CASSPGRGTGELFF
>TRBD1|TRBV5-1|-|TRBJ1-2
TGCGCCAGCAGCTTGGGGGGGACAGAATCCTATGGCTACACCTTC
CASSLGGTESYGYTF
>-|TRBV27|-|TRBJ1-2
TGTGCCAGCAGTCCCTTACTGACACCTCCTGGTTATGGCTACACCTTC
CASSPLLTPPGYGYTF
>-|TRBV5-1|-|TRBJ2-1
TGCGCCAGCAGCTCGGACAGCTACAATGAGCAGTTCTTC
CASSSDSYNEQFF
>TRBD1|TRBV2|-|TRBJ1-2
TGTGCCAGCTATGTTGACAGGGGATATGGCTACACCTTC
CASYVDRGYGYTF
>-|TRBV11-3|-|TRBJ1-1
TGTGCCAGCAGCAAGTACGGACCAGCGGGGACTGAAGCTTTCTTT
CASSKYGPAGTEAFF
>TRBD1|TRBV5-1|-|TRBJ1-1
TGCGCCAGCAGCCCACAGGGGGCCTATGAAGCTTTCTTT
CASSPQGAYEAFF
>TRBD1|TRBV3-1/TRBV3-2|-|TRBJ1-1
TGTGCCAGCAGCCGCGGGACAGGGAACACTGAAGCTTTCTTT
CASSRGTGNTEAFF
>TRBD2|TRBV30|-|TRBJ2-3
TGTGCCTGGAGTAGGGACTACGGCCTCGGAAGAGATACGCAGTATTTT
CAWSRDYGLGRDTQYF
>-|TRBV29-1|-|TRBJ2-1
TGCAGCGTTGATCAGGGATACAATGAGCAGTTCTTC
CSVDQGYNEQFF
>-|TRBV19|-|TRBJ1-4
TGTGCCAGTAGTCCCGGGGGGTATGAAAAACTGTTTTTT
CASSPGGYEKLFF
>-|TRBV19|once|TRBJ2-6
TGTGCCAGTACCGATCAAACAGGGTTTGGGGCCAACGTCCTGACTTTC
CASTDQTGFGANVLTF
>TRBD1|TRBV18|once|TRBJ2-1
TGTGCCAGCTCACCCGGGACAGGAGCATATGAGCAGTTCTTC
CASSPGTGAYEQFF
>TRBD1|TRBV19|-|TRBJ1-2
TGTGCCAGTAGTATTTCAGGGGGCGCGTTGAATGGCTACACCTTC
CASSISGGALNGYTF
>TRBD1|TRBV25-1|-|TRBJ1-5
TGTGCCAGCAGTGATCCCCGAGCAGGGGGCGATCAGCCCCAGCATTTT
CASSDPRAGGDQPQHF
>-|TRBV5-4|few|TRBJ1-1
TGTGCCAGCAGCTTGGACAGCTCGTCCATGAACACTGAAGCTTTCTTT
CASSLDSSSMNTEAFF
>-|TRBV5-1|-|TRBJ2-2
TGCGCCAGCAGCTTGGGAGGGACCGGGGAGCTGTTTTTT
CASSLGGTGELFF
>TRBD1|TRBV27|-|TRBJ1-2
TGTGCCAGCAGTTCGACAGGGGTGGCTAAATATGGCTACACCTTC
CASSSTGVAKYGYTF
>TRBD2|TRBV5-4|-|TRBJ2-3
TGTGCCAGCAGCCCCGGACTAGCGGGGGGCCCACCCAGACTCGATACGCAGTATTTT
CASSPGLAGGPPRLDTQYF
>-|TRBV10-3|-|TRBJ1-5
TGTGCCATCAGTGAGTCGGGCCCCGGAAATCAGCCCCAGCATTTT
CAISESGPGNQPQHF
>TRBD2|TRBV2|-|TRBJ2-5
TGTGCCAGCGCGCGGGAGGGGGTCGAGACCCAGTACTTC
CASAREGVETQYF
>TRBD1|TRBV3-1/TRBV3-2|-|TRBJ1-1
TGTGCCAGCAGCCACTCCGGCACAGGGGGCACTGAAGCTTTCTTT
CASSHSGTGGTEAFF
>TRBD1|TRBV29-1|-|TRBJ1-2
TGCAGCATTGACAGGGGCCCGGCGGGTGGCTACACCTTC
CSIDRGPAGGYTF
>TRBD2|TRBV7-8|-|TRBJ2-1
TGTGCCAGCAGCACAGGGACTAGCGGGGGACGTGGGCAGTTCTTC
CASSTGTSGGRGQFF
>-|TRBV24-1|-|TRBJ1-6
TGTGCCACCAGTGCGTGTACAGTCAATTCACCCCTCCACTTT
CATSACTVNSPLHF
>-|TRBV5-1|-|TRBJ1-1
TGCGCCAGCATAAGTCAAACAGGCGGTAACACTGAAGCTTTCTTT
CASISQTGGNTEAFF
>TRBD2|TRBV7-3|-|TRBJ2-2
TGTGCCAGCAGCTTCGGGCTAGCGGTCACCGGGGAGCTGTTTTTT
CASSFGLAVTGELFF
>-|TRBV18|few|TRBJ2-2
TGTGCCAGCTCACCACAAGGGGCCGGGGAGCTGTTTTTT
CASSPQGAGELFF
>TRBD1|TRBV5-5|-|TRBJ1-1
TGTGCCAGCAGCCTACAGGGGGCTGGGAATGAAGCTTTCTTT
CASSLQGAGNEAFF
>TRBD1|TRBV10-3|-|TRBJ1-1
TGTGCCACTAGGACAGGGGAGAACACTGAAGCTTTCTTT
CATRTGENTEAFF
>TRBD1|TRBV7-2|-|TRBJ1-1
TGTGCCAGCAGCAGACAGGGCGGTGGCACTGAAGCTTTCTTT
CASSRQGGGTEAFF
>TRBD2|TRBV28|few|TRBJ2-7
TGTGCCAGCAAGACTAGCGGGAGGAGCTCCTACGAGCAGTACTTC
CASKTSGRSSYEQYF
>-|TRBV5-1|-|TRBJ1-6
TGCGCCAGCAGCTTGACGGCTTACAGGGACGGAGAATCACCCCTCCACTTT
CASSLTAYRDGESPLHF
>TRBD1|TRBV7-2|-|TRBJ2-5
TGTGCCAGCAGCTATCAGGGGGCAGGGGAGACCCAGTACTTC
CASSYQGAGETQYF
>-|TRBV2|few|TRBJ1-5
TGTGCCAGCAGTGGCTCGGCAGGGTTCGGTCAGCCCCAGCATTTT
CASSGSAGFGQPQHF
>-|TRBV20-1|-|TRBJ2-1
TGCAGTGCTAGCGCGTACAATGAGCAGTTCTTC
CSASAYNEQFF
>TRBD2|TRBV7-2|-|TRBJ2-3
TGTGCCAGCAGCTTAGCACTAGCGGGGAGCACAGATACGCAGTATTTT
CASSLALAGSTDTQYF
>-|TRBV9|-|TRBJ2-2
TGTGCCAGCAGCCTACTAGATCCTCCGAACACCGGGGAGCTGTTTTTT
CASSLLDPPNTGELFF
>-|TRBV4-1|-|TRBJ2-2
TGCGCCAGCAGCCAAGTTTACGCGGGGTCCGGGGAGCTGTTTTTT
CASSQVYAGSGELFF
>-|TRBV5-1|-|TRBJ2-3
TGCGCCAGCAGCCTCCCGAGTGGAGATACGCAGTATTTT
CASSLPSGDTQYF
>TRBD1|TRBV25-1|-|TRBJ2-1
TGTGCCAGCAGTGGACAGGGAGACAATGAGCAGTTCTTC
CASSGQGDNEQFF
>TRBD1|TRBV5-1|-|TRBJ1-6
TGCGCCAGCAGCTTTACGGGACAGGAGAGTTCACCCCTCCACTTT
CASSFTGQESSPLHF